This TCR beta chain was sequenced during a study of PD-L1 blockade in urothelial cancer. TCRdb's copy holds only in-frame clones and misses some; the assay was immunoSEQ multiplex PCR. The sample has roughly 120,000 clones, more than 85% seen once. Described time point: peripheral blood 6 weeks after treatment start. Germline V gene sequence: CDR1 MNHEY, CDR2 SMNVEV (reference sequence). This CDR3 is built from 14 residues. V was shortened by 10 bases and J by 0 bases, with 13 bases between the two germline ends. The chain uses TRBV27 and TRBJ1-3; D uncertain. The source material was PBMCs, sampled around atezolizumab (anti-PD-L1) treatment. The TCR originated in a man in his 60s with urothelial cancer. The CDR3 DNA reads as TGTGCCACCGCCCCTGCGGGCTCTGGAAACACCATATATTTT. Translating it yields CATAPAGSGNTIYF.